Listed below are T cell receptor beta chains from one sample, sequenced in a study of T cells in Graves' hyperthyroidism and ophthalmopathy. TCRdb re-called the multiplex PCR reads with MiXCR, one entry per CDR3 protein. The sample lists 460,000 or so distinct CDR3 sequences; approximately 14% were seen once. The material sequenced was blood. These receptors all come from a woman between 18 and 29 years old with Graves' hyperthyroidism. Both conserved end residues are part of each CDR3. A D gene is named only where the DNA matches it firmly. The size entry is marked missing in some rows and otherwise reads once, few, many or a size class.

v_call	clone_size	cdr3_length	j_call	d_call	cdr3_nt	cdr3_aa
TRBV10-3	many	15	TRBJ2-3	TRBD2	TGTGCCTCGAGAGGTAGCGGGAGTTCCACAGATACGCAGTATTTT	CASRGSGSSTDTQYF
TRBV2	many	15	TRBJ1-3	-	TGTGCCAGCAGTGAAATTAACGGAATAGGAAACACCATATATTTT	CASSEINGIGNTIYF
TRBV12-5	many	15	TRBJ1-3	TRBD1	TGTGCTAGTGGTTTGCCCCGGACAGGGCGGTACACCATATATTTT	CASGLPRTGRYTIYF
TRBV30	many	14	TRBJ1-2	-	TGTGCCCGCGACCTGGGGGCGGAGGGCTATGGCTACACCTTC	CARDLGAEGYGYTF
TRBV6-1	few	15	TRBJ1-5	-	TGTGCCAGCAAAGGATTTGGAAGGGGCAATCAGCCCCAGCATTTT	CASKGFGRGNQPQHF
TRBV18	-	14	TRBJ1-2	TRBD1	TGTGCCAGCTCACCTGTGACAGGGAACTATGGCTACACCTTC	CASSPVTGNYGYTF
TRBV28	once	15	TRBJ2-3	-	TGTGCCAGCAGCTTAGACGCGATCGACACAGATACGCAGTATTTT	CASSLDAIDTDTQYF
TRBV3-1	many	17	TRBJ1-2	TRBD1	TGTGCCAGCAGCCAAGAGGACGACGGGACAGCCAACTATGGCTACACCTTC	CASSQEDDGTANYGYTF
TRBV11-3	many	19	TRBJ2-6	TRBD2	TGTGCCAGCAGCGGAGGAGTGGGGACTAGCGGGGCTGGGGCCAACGTCCTGACTTTC	CASSGGVGTSGAGANVLTF
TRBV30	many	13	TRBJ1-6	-	TGTGCCTGGAAGTCGGTTGCGTTGTCACCCCTCCACTTT	CAWKSVALSPLHF
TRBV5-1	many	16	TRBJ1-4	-	TGCGCCAGCAGCAGGCAGGGCGAAGCAACTAATGAAAAACTGTTTTTT	CASSRQGEATNEKLFF
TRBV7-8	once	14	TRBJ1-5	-	TGTGCCAGCAGCTTAGGGTCTCAGTCGAGGCCCCAGCATTTT	CASSLGSQSRPQHF
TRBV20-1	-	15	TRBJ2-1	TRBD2	TGCAGTGCTCCCCTTAGCGGGAGATCCTACAATGAGCAGTCCTTC	CSAPLSGRSYNEQSF
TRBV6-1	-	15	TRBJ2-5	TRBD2	TGTGCCAGCGATCCGGGAGGGCCTGTTGGAGAGACCCAGTACTTC	CASDPGGPVGETQYF
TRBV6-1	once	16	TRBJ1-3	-	TGTGCCAGCAGTGAAGCGTTCGCAGGTATAGGAAACACCATATATTTT	CASSEAFAGIGNTIYF
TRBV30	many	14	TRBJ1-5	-	TGTGCCTGGAGTGAAGGGGGAGGGCCTCAGCCCCAGCATTTT	CAWSEGGGPQPQHF
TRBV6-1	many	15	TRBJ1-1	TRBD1	TGTGCCAGCAACCCCCCTGGTGAGGGGGCGACTGAAGCTTTCTTT	CASNPPGEGATEAFF
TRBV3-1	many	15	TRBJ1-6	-	TGTGCCAGCAGCCCTACGGGCATCCATAATTCACCCCTCCACTTT	CASSPTGIHNSPLHF
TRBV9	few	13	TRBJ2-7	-	TGTGCCAGCAGCGTAGGGATCGCCTACGAGCAGTACTTC	CASSVGIAYEQYF
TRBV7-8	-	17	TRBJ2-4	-	TGTGCCAGCAGCTTATCCCCCCCAGGAGGTGCCAAAAACATTCAGTACTTC	CASSLSPPGGAKNIQYF
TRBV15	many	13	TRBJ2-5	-	TGTGCCACCAGCACTGCAACTAAAGAGACCCAGTACTTC	CATSTATKETQYF
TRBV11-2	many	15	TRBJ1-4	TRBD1	TGTGCCAGCAGCTTAGGGGACAGAGATAGCGAAAAACTGTTTTTT	CASSLGDRDSEKLFF
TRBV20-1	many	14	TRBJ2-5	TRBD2	TGCAGTGCTAGGGTACTAGCGGGCTCGAAGACCCAGTACTTC	CSARVLAGSKTQYF
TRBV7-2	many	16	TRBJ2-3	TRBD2	TGTGCCAGCAGCTCGCTCGTAGCGGGAGGAACAGATACGCAGTATTTT	CASSSLVAGGTDTQYF
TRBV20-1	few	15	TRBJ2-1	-	TGCAGTGCTAGAGATGGGCGGAACTCCTACAATGAGCAGTTCTTC	CSARDGRNSYNEQFF
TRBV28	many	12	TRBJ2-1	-	TGTGCCAGTACTACAGGGCACCGTGAGCAGTTCTTC	CASTTGHREQFF
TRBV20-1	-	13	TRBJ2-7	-	TGCAGTGCTAGAGGTGGAGCACACTACGAGCAGTACTTC	CSARGGAHYEQYF
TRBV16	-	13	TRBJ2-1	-	TGTGCCAGCAGCCAATATGGTAGGGGGGAGCAGTTCTTC	CASSQYGRGEQFF
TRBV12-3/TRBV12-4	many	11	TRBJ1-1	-	TGTGCCAGCAGTTTCCTCACTGAAGCTTTCTTT	CASSFLTEAFF
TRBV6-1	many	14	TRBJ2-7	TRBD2	TGTGCCAGTCGAAAGGGACTAGCCTCCTACGAGCAGTACTTC	CASRKGLASYEQYF
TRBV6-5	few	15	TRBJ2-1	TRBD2	TGTGCCAGCAGTTACTGGACTAGCGGTTACAATGAGCAGTTCTTC	CASSYWTSGYNEQFF
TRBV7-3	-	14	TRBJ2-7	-	TGTGCCAGCAGCTTAGAAGGCAGCTCCTACGAGCAGTACTTC	CASSLEGSSYEQYF